This note documents a single T cell receptor (beta chain) sequence. This sample stems from a study of OX40 agonist ivuxolimab in advanced cancers. This table comes from immunoSEQ multiplex PCR, and its TCRdb copy is limited to in-frame clones, with some not included. The sample has tens of thousands of clones, approximately 90% seen once. The sample was CD4+ or CD8+ T cells sorted from blood, taken in a trial of the OX40 agonist ivuxolimab. The receptor's source is an adult with an advanced solid tumor such as melanoma, head and neck, liver or kidney cancer.

In nucleotides, the CDR3 is TGTGCCAGCAGTTCGGACTCTCAGCCCCAGCATTTT. This codes for CASSSDSQPQHF. The chain is built from TRBV7-9 and TRBJ1-5, with no clear D. V dropped 6 bases and J dropped 6 bases, with 9 bases sitting between them. The V gene's germline CDR1 is SEHNR and CDR2 FQNEAQ (reference sequence). The CDR3 consists of 12 residues.